This TCR beta chain was captured in a study of spatial heterogeneity in lung cancer. On the study more broadly: PBMC samples from follow-up, where available, were sequenced a median of approximately 24 months after resection. Study findings and constraints: Blood contained ubiquitous expanded tumor TCRs more at resection than at follow-up.

CDR1 and CDR2 from the germline V gene are DFQATT and SNEGSKA (reference sequence). V was clipped by 2 bases and J by 0 bases, with 27 bases between them. CDR3 length equals 20 residues. Time point in this sample: blood at routine non-recurrence follow-up after resection. This clonotype was detected many times. What it binds is unknown. MiXCR, applied by TCRdb to the 5' RACE reads, yields one record per CDR3 protein. The data contain under 150,000 distinct CDR3 sequences, 10% to 11% of them singletons. This TCR was sampled from a female donor with early-stage non-small cell lung cancer. V and J are TRBV20-1 and TRBJ2-3; D is perhaps TRBD1 or TRBD2 (5 bases each). This sample comprised PBMCs, obtained at follow-up. The CDR3, as DNA: TGCAGTGCTAGACCATCCTCCGGGACCGTAGGATCCCCTAGCACAGATACGCAGTATTTT. It codes for CSARPSSGTVGSPSTDTQYF.